This T cell receptor (beta chain) was recovered during a study of OX40 agonist ivuxolimab in advanced cancers. In the study overall: Ivuxolimab, an agonistic anti-OX40 (CD134) antibody, was given to patients. The dose-escalation group included hepatocellular carcinoma, melanoma, renal cell carcinoma and head and neck cancer.

Looked up from germline, CDR1 is SEHNR and CDR2 is FQNEAQ (reference sequence). Deletions cut 3 bases from V and 11 bases from J, with 11 bases between. The CDR3 covers 12 residues. General observations from the study: Certain nonresponders likewise exhibited a low normalized T-cell clonal expansion.

TCRdb's table, derived via immunoSEQ multiplex PCR, lists solely in-frame clones and lacks some. The sample records some 75,000 clones, around 87% being singletons. This clone was detected a few times. Antigen: not known. Sequenced material: CD4+ or CD8+ T cells sorted from blood, taken in a trial of the OX40 agonist ivuxolimab. The sequence derives from an adult with an advanced solid tumor such as melanoma, head and neck, liver or kidney cancer. The chain links TRBV7-9 to TRBJ1-5, with a tentative D call TRBD1 (6 bases). The CDR3 loop reads CASSFAGEAQHF. For the CDR3, the DNA is TGTGCCAGCAGCTTTGCAGGGGAGGCCCAGCATTTT.